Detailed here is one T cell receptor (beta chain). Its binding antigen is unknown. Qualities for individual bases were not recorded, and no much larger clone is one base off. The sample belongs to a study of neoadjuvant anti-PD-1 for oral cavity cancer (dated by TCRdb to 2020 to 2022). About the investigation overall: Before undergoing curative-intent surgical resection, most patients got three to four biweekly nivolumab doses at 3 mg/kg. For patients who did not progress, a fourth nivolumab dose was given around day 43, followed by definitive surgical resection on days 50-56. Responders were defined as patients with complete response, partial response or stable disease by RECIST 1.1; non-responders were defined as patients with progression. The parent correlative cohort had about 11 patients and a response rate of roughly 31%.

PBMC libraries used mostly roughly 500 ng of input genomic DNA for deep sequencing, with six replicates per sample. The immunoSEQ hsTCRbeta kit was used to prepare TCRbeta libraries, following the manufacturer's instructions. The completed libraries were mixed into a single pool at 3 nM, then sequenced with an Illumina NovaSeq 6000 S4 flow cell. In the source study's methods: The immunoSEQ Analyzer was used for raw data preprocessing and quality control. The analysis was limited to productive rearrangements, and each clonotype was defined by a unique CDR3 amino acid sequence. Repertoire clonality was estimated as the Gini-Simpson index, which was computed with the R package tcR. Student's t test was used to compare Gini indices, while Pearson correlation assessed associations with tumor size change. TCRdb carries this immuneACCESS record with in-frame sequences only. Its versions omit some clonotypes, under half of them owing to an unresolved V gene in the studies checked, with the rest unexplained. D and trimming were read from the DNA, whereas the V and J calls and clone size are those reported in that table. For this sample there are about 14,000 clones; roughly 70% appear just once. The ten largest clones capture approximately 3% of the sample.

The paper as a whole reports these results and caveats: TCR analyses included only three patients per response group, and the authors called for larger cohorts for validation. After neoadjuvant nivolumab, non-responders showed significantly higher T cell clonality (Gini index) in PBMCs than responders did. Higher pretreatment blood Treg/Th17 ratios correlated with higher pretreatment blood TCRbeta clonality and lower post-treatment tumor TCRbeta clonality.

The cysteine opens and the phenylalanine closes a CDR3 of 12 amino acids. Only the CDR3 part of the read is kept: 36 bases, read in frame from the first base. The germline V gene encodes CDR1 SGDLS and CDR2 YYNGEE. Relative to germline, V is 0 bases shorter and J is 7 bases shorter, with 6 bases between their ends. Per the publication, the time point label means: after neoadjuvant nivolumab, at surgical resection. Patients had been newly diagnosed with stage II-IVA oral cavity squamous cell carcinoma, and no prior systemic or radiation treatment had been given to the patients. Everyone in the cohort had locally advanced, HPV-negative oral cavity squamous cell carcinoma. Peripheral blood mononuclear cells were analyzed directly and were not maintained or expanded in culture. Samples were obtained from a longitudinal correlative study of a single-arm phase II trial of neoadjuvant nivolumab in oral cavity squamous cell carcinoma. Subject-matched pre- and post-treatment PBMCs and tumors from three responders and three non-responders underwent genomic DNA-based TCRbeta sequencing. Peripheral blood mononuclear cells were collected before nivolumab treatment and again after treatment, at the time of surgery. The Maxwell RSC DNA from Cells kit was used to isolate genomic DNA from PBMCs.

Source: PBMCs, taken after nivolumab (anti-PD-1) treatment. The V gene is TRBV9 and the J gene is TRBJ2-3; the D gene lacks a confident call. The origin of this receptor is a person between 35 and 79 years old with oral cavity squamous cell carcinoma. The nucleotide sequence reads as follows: TGTGCCAGCAGCGTAGGATCGAATACGCAGTATTTT. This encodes CASSVGSNTQYF. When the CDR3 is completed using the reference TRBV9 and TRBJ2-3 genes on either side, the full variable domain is DSGVTQTPKHLITATGQRVTLRCSPRSGDLSVYWYQQSLDQGLQFLIQYYNGEERAKGNILERFSAQQFPDLHSELNLSSLELGDSALYFCASSVGSNTQYFGPGTRLTVL.